The source of this TCR beta chain is a study of T cell repertoires in cytomegalovirus infection. Study-wide background: Public signatures in TCR beta pointed to CMV infection and matching HLA type. Study-wide points: Clonotype analysis showed dominance of the ex vivo response by HLA-C-restricted CMV-specific TCR beta clonotypes.

The CDR3 length is 16 residues. Germline V gene sequence: CDR1 DFQATT, CDR2 SNEGSKA (reference sequence). V lost 4 bases and J lost 0, with 13 bases in between. One entry per CDR3 protein, called by TCRdb with MiXCR from the reads. The sample has approximately 500,000 distinct CDR3 sequences; approximately 10% are singletons. This clonotype appeared a few times. What it binds is not known. Material: PBMCs. The chain links TRBV20-1 to TRBJ1-6; D is perhaps TRBD1 (6 bases). The source of this sequence is a human donor in good health (CMV status not recorded). Some clones in this sample may be carry-over from other donors' samples. Here the CDR3 reads CSATQGGSSYNSPLHF. CDR3 nucleotide sequence: TGCAGTGCTACCCAAGGGGGGAGCTCCTATAATTCACCCCTCCACTTT.